The 15 T cell receptor beta chains given below trace back to one sample, sequenced in a study of blood T cell repertoires in COVID-19. Libraries were prepared by immunoSEQ multiplex PCR; TCRdb keeps only in-frame clonotypes and omits some of them. The table lists 100,000 to 150,000 clones, roughly nine tenths of them singletons. The specimen was peripheral blood. All receptors derive from a man aged 50 to 59 with COVID-19, enrolled during active disease.

The chain links TRBV5-4 to TRBJ1-2, with 7 bases fitting TRBD1. Germline CDR1 reads SGHNT; CDR2 reads YYREEE (reference sequence). Trimming removed 4 bases from V and 3 bases from J; junction bases left unmatched: 9. The CDR3 length is 15 residues. The CDR3 protein is CASSRDRDYYYGYTF. The CDR3 DNA is TGTGCCAGCAGCCGTGACAGGGATTACTACTATGGCTACACCTTC.

J is TRBJ1-2 and V is TRBV12-3 or TRBV12-4, with TRBD1 identical over 8 bases. J lost 7 bases, V lost 6 bases, and 7 bases had no gene match. This CDR3 region has 13 residues. Here the CDR3 reads CASRVTGGSGYTF. The CDR3 region has the DNA TGTGCCAGCAGAGTCACAGGGGGAAGTGGCTACACCTTC.

CDR3 sequence (DNA): TGTGCCAGCAGGGAGGACAGGCCGGAGGAGACCCAGTACTTC. Its translation is CASREDRPEETQYF. The chain uses TRBV6-5 and TRBJ2-5, with 7 nucleotides matching TRBD1. V shed 6 bases and J 5 bases; nucleotides not matched to a gene: 9. This CDR3 has 14 amino acids. Germline V CDR1 and CDR2: MNHEY, SVGAGI.

The chain employs TRBV18 and TRBJ1-1; 9 positions agree with TRBD1. The CDR3 sequence is 13 residues long. Germline-derived CDR1 and CDR2 are KGHSH and LQKENI. With V trimmed by 0 bases and J by 10 bases, 3 bases remained unmatched. As DNA, the CDR3 is TGTGCCAGCTCACCACCGGGACAGGGACGAGCTTTCTTT. The encoded protein is CASSPPGQGRAFF.

The chain couples TRBV7-9 to TRBJ2-1; 11 bases fit TRBD2. Germline V CDR1 and CDR2: SEHNR, FQNEAQ (reference sequence). The junction had 12 bases not matched to a gene; V was cut back by 3 bases and J by 5 bases. This CDR3 comprises 18 residues. The CDR3 sequence is CASSFPTSGLAVDNEQFF. The CDR3 nucleotides read TGTGCCAGCAGCTTCCCTACTTCGGGACTAGCGGTTGACAATGAGCAGTTCTTC.

The chain joins TRBV7-2 to TRBJ2-3; possible D gene TRBD2, 6 bases. The germline V gene encodes CDR1 SGHTA and CDR2 FQGNSA. There are 15 residues in the CDR3. V lost 6 bases and J lost 0, with 13 bases in between. CDR3 region: CASSSAGASTDTQYF. The CDR3 nucleotides read TGTGCCAGCAGTTCAGCGGGTGCTAGCACAGATACGCAGTATTTT. Drawing the rest from reference TRBV7-2 and TRBJ2-3, the complete variable domain is GAGVSQSPSNKVTEKGKDVELRCDPISGHTALYWYRQSLGQGLEFLIYFQGNSAPDKSGLPSDRFSAERTGGSVSTLTIQRTQQEDSAVYLCASSSAGASTDTQYFGPGTRLTVL.

This chain joins TRBV6-6 and TRBJ1-2, with D uncertain. CDR3 length: 13 amino acids. V lost 6 bases and J 6 bases, leaving 14 bases between the germline ends. CDR1 is MNHNY, CDR2 SVGAGI, per germline (reference sequence). CDR3 region: CASRSGSFDGYTF. For the CDR3, the DNA is TGTGCCAGCAGGTCCGGGTCGTTCGATGGCTACACCTTC.

This clone was seen more than once but under ten times. V is TRBV29-1 and J is TRBJ2-7, with D possibly TRBD1 on 5 matching bases. Germline CDR1 and CDR2: SQVTM and ANQGSEA. Trimming took off 1 base at V and 5 bases at J, with 9 bases between the two ends. The CDR3 extends over 12 amino acids. The CDR3 DNA sequence: TGCAGCGTTGAAGGGCAGGGCAACGAGCAGTACTTC. Protein sequence: CSVEGQGNEQYF.

V usage is TRBV10-3 and J usage is TRBJ2-5; 7 bases agree with TRBD1. The ends lost 10 bases at V and 1 base at J; junction bases unmatched: 3. The CDR3 contains 12 residues. Per germline, CDR1 ENHRY and CDR2 SYGVKD. The CDR3 region is CATGDSQETQYF. The CDR3 nucleotides read TGTGCCACCGGGGACAGCCAAGAGACCCAGTACTTC.

The rearrangement uses TRBV7-3 and TRBJ2-1, with 7 bases lining up with TRBD2. Germline V gene data show CDR1 as SGHTA and CDR2 as FQGTGA. Trimming took 4 bases from V and 6 from J; bases not matched to a gene: 15. This CDR3 is 17 amino acids long. The CDR3 spells CASSSRRQGGDFNEQFF. The CDR3 DNA is TGTGCCAGCAGCTCCCGTCGTCAGGGAGGGGACTTCAATGAGCAGTTCTTC.

The V call is TRBV11-2, the J call TRBJ1-5; D is possibly TRBD1 (5 bases). CDR1 and CDR2 (germline): SGHAT, FQNNGV. Trimming removed 3 bases at V and 3 bases at J, with 9 bases between. The CDR3 is 14 amino acids. The CDR3 spells CASSLGGDNQPQHF. The CDR3 DNA is TGTGCCAGCAGCTTGGGAGGGGACAATCAGCCCCAGCATTTT.

The chain links TRBV19 to TRBJ2-2, with no clear D. The CDR3 is made up of 15 amino acids. Germline CDR1 LNHDA, CDR2 SQIVND (reference sequence). Between the trimmed V and J ends, which lost 7 bases and 3 bases, there was a span of 15 bases. The chain's CDR3 is CASKIYFQDTGELFF. The CDR3 DNA sequence: TGTGCCAGTAAAATATACTTTCAGGACACCGGGGAGCTGTTTTTT.

The chain combines TRBV7-6 with TRBJ1-4; no reliable D call. Looked up from germline, CDR1 is SGHVS and CDR2 is FNYEAQ. Trimming shortened V by 1 base and J by 0 bases, and 9 bases separated the two germline ends. The CDR3 length is 16 residues. The DNA for the CDR3 is TGTGCCAGCAGCTTAGGAGGGATTTCAACTAATGAAAAACTGTTTTTT. Translation gives CASSLGGISTNEKLFF.

The V call is TRBV27, the J call TRBJ2-2, with 9 bases aligning to TRBD2. CDR3 size: 20 residues. Germline V gene lookup returns CDR1 MNHEY and CDR2 SMNVEV (reference sequence). J gave up 4 bases and V 4 bases, and 19 bases lay outside the gene matches. CDR3 protein: CASSSDSNTRLAVGTGELFF. The CDR3 DNA sequence: TGTGCCAGCAGTTCAGACTCAAACACCCGACTAGCGGTAGGCACCGGGGAGCTGTTTTTT.

This clone was counted once. The chain recombines TRBV9 with TRBJ2-7, with D perhaps matching TRBD2 (7 bases). V was pared by 1 base and J by 5 bases, with 10 bases between. The germline V gene has CDR1 SGDLS and CDR2 YYNGEE. CDR3 length: 13 residues. The CDR3 spells CASSVNGGHEQYF. CDR3 nucleotides: TGTGCCAGCAGCGTAAACGGGGGGCACGAGCAGTACTTC.